This T cell receptor beta chain was found in a study of blood T cell repertoires in COVID-19. The overall study: Both acute and convalescent COVID-19 samples were obtained from the United States, Italy and Spain.

Study processing details: Nucleated cell number was recorded as an estimate derived from reference gene primer amplification. Only in-frame clones appear in the TCRdb table, and some are missing; sequencing was by immunoSEQ multiplex PCR. The V and J calls and clone size are taken from that table; D and trimming were inferred from the DNA. The data contain approximately 290,000 clones, over 75% of them singletons. Germline-derived CDR1 and CDR2 are MDHEN and SYDVKM. Deletions cut 3 bases from V and 7 bases from J, with 16 bases between. The CDR3 contains 14 residues. Which cohort a participant joined came from the clinical history participants gave. Recovery among Cohort 3 donors was established by two negative PCRs, clearance, or symptom resolution.

The genes are TRBV28 and TRBJ2-7, with TRBD2 as a possible D gene (7 bases). This sequence originates from a woman aged 25 to 39 who had recovered from COVID-19. The sequenced material came from PBMCs or T cells enriched from blood (not recorded which). CDR3 sequence: CASSLLAGRGEQYF. Written as DNA, the CDR3 is TGTGCCAGCAGTTTGCTGGCAGGGAGGGGGGAGCAGTACTTC.